The rows below give T cell receptor beta chains drawn from one sample of a study of control samples from healthy donors and cancer patients. The protocol was immunoSEQ multiplex PCR, while the TCRdb copy is restricted to in-frame clones and leaves out a portion. The data contain roughly 160,000 clones, about 95% of them singletons. Sequenced: PBMCs. The receptor source for this set is a man aged 60 to 69 with colorectal cancer. Both conserved end residues are part of each CDR3. D genes are given only for firm matches. Clone size, where shown, is once, few, many, or a class for clones that have expanded.

D	J	size	length	V	DNA	CDR3
TRBD1	TRBJ2-7	.	14	TRBV7-9	TGTGCCAGCAGCTGGGACAGGCCCCCCTACGAGCAGTACTTC	CASSWDRPPYEQYF
.	TRBJ1-2	.	14	TRBV5-1	TGCGCCAGCAGCTTGGGACAGATGAACTATGGCTACACCTTC	CASSLGQMNYGYTF
.	TRBJ1-1	once	14	TRBV5-5	TGTGCCAGCACGGAAGGAACCATGAACACTGAAGCTTTCTTT	CASTEGTMNTEAFF
TRBD1	TRBJ2-6	.	20	TRBV16	TGTGCCAGCAGCCCAATAAAGGACAGGGAGAAGCATGCCGGGGCCAACGTCCTGACTTTC	CASSPIKDREKHAGANVLTF
.	TRBJ2-2	.	15	TRBV4-3	TGCGCCAGCAGCCAACAGGGGACCCTCACCGGGGAGCTGTTTTTT	CASSQQGTLTGELFF
TRBD1	TRBJ2-2	.	19	TRBV7-9	TGTGCCAGCAGCTTACCCTTAGCATCGGACAGGGAGAACACCGGGGAGCTGTTTTTT	CASSLPLASDRENTGELFF
.	TRBJ1-1	.	13	TRBV25-1	TGTGCCAGCAGTGATTGGGGAAACACTGAAGCTTTCTTT	CASSDWGNTEAFF
.	TRBJ1-5	.	13	TRBV6-5	TGTGCCAGCGATGAGGGAGGTTATCAGCCCCAGCATTTT	CASDEGGYQPQHF
.	TRBJ2-3	.	13	TRBV24-1	TGTGCCACCAGCAACACCCTCTCAGATACGCAGTATTTT	CATSNTLSDTQYF
TRBD1	TRBJ1-2	.	16	TRBV6-4	TGTGCCAGCAGTGACTCGAAATCAGGGGGCGGCTATGGCTACACCTTC	CASSDSKSGGGYGYTF
.	TRBJ2-7	few	18	TRBV5-1	TGCGCCAGCAGCTTCCTTCCTAACGACAGATTGAGCTCCTACGAGCAGTACTTC	CASSFLPNDRLSSYEQYF
TRBD2	TRBJ2-5	.	14	TRBV20-1	TGCAGTGCTAGTGATAGCGGGGGGAAGGAGACCCAGTACTTC	CSASDSGGKETQYF
.	TRBJ2-3	.	16	TRBV7-8	TGTGCCAGCAGCTTAGCTGGGCCTAGCGGCACAGATACGCAGTATTTT	CASSLAGPSGTDTQYF
.	TRBJ2-5	.	11	TRBV20-1	TGCAGTGCTCTCCCCGTAGAGACCCAGTACTTC	CSALPVETQYF
.	TRBJ1-2	.	14	TRBV5-4	TGTGCCAGCAGCTTGAGGCAGGGAGGGTATGGCTACACCTTC	CASSLRQGGYGYTF